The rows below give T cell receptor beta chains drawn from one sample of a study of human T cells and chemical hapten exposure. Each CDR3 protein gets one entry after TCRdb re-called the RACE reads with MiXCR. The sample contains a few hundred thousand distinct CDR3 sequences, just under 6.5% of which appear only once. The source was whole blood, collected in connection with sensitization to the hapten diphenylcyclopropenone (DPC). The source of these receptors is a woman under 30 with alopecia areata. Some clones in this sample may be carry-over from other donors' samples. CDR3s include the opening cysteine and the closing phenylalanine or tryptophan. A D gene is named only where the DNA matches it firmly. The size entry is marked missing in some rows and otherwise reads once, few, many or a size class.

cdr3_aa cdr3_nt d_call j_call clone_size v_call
CASSSGESETQYF TGTGCCAGCAGTTCAGGGGAATCGGAGACCCAGTACTTC - TRBJ2-5 many TRBV7-8
CASTAGAAEAFF TGTGCCAGCACCGCAGGGGCCGCTGAAGCTTTCTTT - TRBJ1-1 many TRBV12-3/TRBV12-4
CASSQDIRLERTDTQYF TGCGCCAGCAGCCAAGATATCCGCCTAGAACGCACAGATACGCAGTATTTT - TRBJ2-3 few TRBV4-3
CASSVARGSDDEQFF TGTGCCAGCAGCGTAGCGCGGGGATCGGACGATGAGCAGTTCTTC - TRBJ2-1 - TRBV9
CATDRDMNTEAFF TGTGCCACCGACAGAGACATGAACACTGAAGCTTTCTTT - TRBJ1-1 many TRBV12-3/TRBV12-4
CASSLAGQRGTEAFF TGCGCCAGCAGCTTGGCCGGGCAGAGGGGGACTGAAGCTTTCTTT - TRBJ1-1 - TRBV5-1
CSASGTSATDTQYF TGCAGTGCTTCCGGGACTAGCGCCACAGATACGCAGTATTTT TRBD2 TRBJ2-3 - TRBV20-1
CSVDERSSYNEQFF TGCAGCGTTGACGAGCGAAGCTCCTACAATGAGCAGTTCTTC - TRBJ2-1 - TRBV29-1
CASIPRGGFSTDTQYF TGTGCCAGCATCCCTCGAGGGGGGTTTAGCACAGATACGCAGTATTTT - TRBJ2-3 few TRBV7-2
CASSLMAPSGGVAGELFF TGTGCCAGCAGCTTAATGGCCCCCAGCGGGGGTGTCGCCGGGGAGCTGTTTTTT TRBD2 TRBJ2-2 - TRBV7-3
CASSLIGVGDTEAFF TGCGCCAGCAGCTTGATAGGGGTTGGGGATACTGAAGCTTTCTTT - TRBJ1-1 - TRBV5-1
CASSPLMRGYGDEQFF TGTGCCAGCAGCCCGCTGATGCGGGGTTATGGGGATGAGCAGTTCTTC - TRBJ2-1 - TRBV5-6
CSAPGQGGFMNTEAFF TGCAGTGCACCGGGACAGGGAGGATTTATGAACACTGAAGCTTTCTTT TRBD1 TRBJ1-1 few TRBV20-1
CSARDMGGSTDTQYF TGCAGTGCTAGAGATATGGGGGGAAGCACAGATACGCAGTATTTT - TRBJ2-3 many TRBV20-1
CSARGTGYTF TGCAGTGCTAGGGGGACCGGCTACACCTTC - TRBJ1-2 many TRBV20-1
CASSLELGSYTDTQYF TGTGCCAGCAGCTTAGAATTAGGGTCCTACACAGATACGCAGTATTTT - TRBJ2-3 - TRBV11-2